This T cell receptor beta chain was sequenced in a study of blood T cell repertoires in COVID-19. Repertoires were generated with immunoSEQ multiplex PCR, while TCRdb's copy carries only in-frame clones and drops some. The sample contains 300,000 or so clones, 90% to 95% of which appear only once. The CDR3 is made up of 15 amino acids. The chain links TRBV21-1 to TRBJ1-6. TRBV21-1 is labeled a pseudogene. The sequenced sample was peripheral blood. The receptor's source is a woman aged 25 to 39 with COVID-19, enrolled during active disease. In DNA form, the CDR3 reads TGTGCCAGCAGCAAAGCTGGAGGTAAAGGGTCACCCCTCCACTTT. Translated: CASSKAGGKGSPLHF.